This T cell receptor (beta chain) came from a study of shared clonotypes between healthy human individuals. Across the study: Per-donor plates numbered three CD4 naive, three CD4 memory, two CD8 naive and one CD8 memory.

Some clones are missing from TCRdb's copy, which holds only in-frame ones; the method was immunoSEQ multiplex PCR. The data show some 2,500,000 clones, with around 92% seen just once and approximately 0.41% held by the top ten. V shed 5 bases and J 8 bases; nucleotides not matched to a gene: 13. Looked up from germline, CDR1 is SGHTA and CDR2 is FQGNSA. This CDR3 has 16 residues. Adults of Caucasian background living in Nashville, Tennessee made up all donors. The sequence came from a young man in good health. Some clones in this sample may be carry-over from other donors' samples. The sample consisted of naive CD4+ T cells from PBMCs. Subset given: CD45RA+ positively selected. This sequence joins TRBV7-2 and TRBJ2-1; TRBD1 matches 9 bases. The CDR3 here is CASSRRDRVGGDEQFF. DNA of the CDR3: TGTGCCAGCAGCCGCCGGGACAGGGTAGGGGGCGATGAGCAGTTCTTC.